This record covers a single TCR beta chain. Original data processing: The authors estimated nucleated cell counts from reference gene primer amplification. Method: immunoSEQ multiplex PCR; TCRdb's copy keeps in-frame clones and lacks some. That table is the source of V, J and clone size, and D and trimming were worked out from the DNA. The sample includes about 87,000 clones, around nine tenths seen only once; the top ten take 4.5% to 5%. Germline V lookup: CDR1 LNHDA, CDR2 SQIVND (reference sequence). J was trimmed by 3 bases and V by 6 bases; bases with no gene match: 6. The CDR3 extends over 15 amino acids. These data come from a study of blood T cell repertoires in COVID-19. Study details: Some COVID-19 samples were acute and others convalescent; all came from the United States, Italy and Spain. In each case, the material was cDNA or gDNA derived from T cells, B-cell-depleted T cells, or PBMCs.

The TCR was taken from a woman older than 75 with acute or convalescent COVID-19. Sequenced material: peripheral blood. The chain joins TRBV19 to TRBJ2-2, with 8 bases matching TRBD1. The CDR3 DNA reads as TGTGCCAGTAGGAAGGACAGGGACTACACCGGGGAGCTGTTTTTT. It encodes CASRKDRDYTGELFF.